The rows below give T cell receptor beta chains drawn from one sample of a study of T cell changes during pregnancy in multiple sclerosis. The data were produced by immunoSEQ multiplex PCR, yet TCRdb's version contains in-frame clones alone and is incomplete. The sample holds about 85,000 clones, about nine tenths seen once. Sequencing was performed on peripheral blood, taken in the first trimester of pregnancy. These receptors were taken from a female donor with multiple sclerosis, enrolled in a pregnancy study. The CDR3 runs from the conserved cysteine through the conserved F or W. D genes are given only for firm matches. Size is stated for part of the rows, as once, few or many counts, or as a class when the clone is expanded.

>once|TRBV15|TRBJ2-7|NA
TGTGCCACCAGCAGAGACAGTGTGGCCTACGAGCAGTACTTC
CATSRDSVAYEQYF
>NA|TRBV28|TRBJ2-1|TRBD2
TGTGCCAGCAACTCTGCCTGGGGGGGAGGCAATGAGCAGTTCTTC
CASNSAWGGGNEQFF
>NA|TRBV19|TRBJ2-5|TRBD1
TGTGCCAGTAGTCCGGACAGGGGGCCAGGGGGAGAGACCCAGTACTTC
CASSPDRGPGGETQYF
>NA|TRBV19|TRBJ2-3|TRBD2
TGTGCCAGTAGTCCTCGGACTAGTGGGGGTCATTCTACAGATACGCAGTATTTT
CASSPRTSGGHSTDTQYF
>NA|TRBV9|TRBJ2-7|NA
TGTGCCAGCAGCGCGCGGGACGCCTGGGGCGAGCAGTACTTC
CASSARDAWGEQYF
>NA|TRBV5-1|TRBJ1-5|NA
TGCGCCAGCAGCTTCGGACAGAGCAATCAGCCCCAGCATTTT
CASSFGQSNQPQHF
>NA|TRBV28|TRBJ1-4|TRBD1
TGTGCCAGCCTACCCGGGACAGGGCACTCAACTAATGAAAAACTGTTTTTT
CASLPGTGHSTNEKLFF
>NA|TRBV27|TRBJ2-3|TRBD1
TGTGCCAGCAGTAGACAGGGTATAGATACGCAGTATTTT
CASSRQGIDTQYF
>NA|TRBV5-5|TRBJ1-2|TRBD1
TGTGCCAGCAGCTTGGGGAGGGACAGCTATGGCTACACCTTC
CASSLGRDSYGYTF
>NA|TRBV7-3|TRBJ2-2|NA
TGTGCCAGCAGTTCCAAGGGGGGGTCCGGGGAGCTGTTTTTT
CASSSKGGSGELFF
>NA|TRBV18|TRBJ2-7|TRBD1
TGTGCCAGCTCACTACAAGACAGGGTGGCTGCATACGAGCAGTACTTC
CASSLQDRVAAYEQYF
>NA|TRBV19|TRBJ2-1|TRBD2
TGTGCCAGTAGTATAGTTGGACTAGCGGGAGGTTCCTACAATGAGCAGTTCTTC
CASSIVGLAGGSYNEQFF
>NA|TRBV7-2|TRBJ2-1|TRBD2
TGTGCCAGCAGGCCCGGGACTAACGAATACAATGAGCAGTTCTTC
CASRPGTNEYNEQFF
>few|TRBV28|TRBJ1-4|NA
TGTGCCTCATCTGGGCAGGCCTGGGAAAAACTGTTTTTT
CASSGQAWEKLFF
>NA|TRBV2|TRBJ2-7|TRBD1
TGTGCCAGCAGTCTGGACAGGGGTTTCTTCGAGCAGTACTTC
CASSLDRGFFEQYF
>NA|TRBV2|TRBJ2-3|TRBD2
TGTGCCAGCAGCGGTACTAGCGGGGCCACAGATACGCAGTATTTT
CASSGTSGATDTQYF
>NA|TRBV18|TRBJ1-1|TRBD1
TGTGCCAGCTCACGTTTACCGACAGGGTCGAACACTGAAGCTTTCTTT
CASSRLPTGSNTEAFF
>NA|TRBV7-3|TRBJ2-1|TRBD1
TGTGCCAGCAGCTTGGTAGGGACAGGCTCCTACAATGAGCAGTTCTTC
CASSLVGTGSYNEQFF
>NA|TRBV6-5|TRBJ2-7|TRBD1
TGTGCCAGCAGTTACTCGTCAGGGGGCGCCTCCTTCGAGCAGTACTTC
CASSYSSGGASFEQYF
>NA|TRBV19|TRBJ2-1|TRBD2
TGTGCCAGTAGTATAGAGGGAGCGGGAGTGTCCTACAATGAGCAGTTCTTC
CASSIEGAGVSYNEQFF